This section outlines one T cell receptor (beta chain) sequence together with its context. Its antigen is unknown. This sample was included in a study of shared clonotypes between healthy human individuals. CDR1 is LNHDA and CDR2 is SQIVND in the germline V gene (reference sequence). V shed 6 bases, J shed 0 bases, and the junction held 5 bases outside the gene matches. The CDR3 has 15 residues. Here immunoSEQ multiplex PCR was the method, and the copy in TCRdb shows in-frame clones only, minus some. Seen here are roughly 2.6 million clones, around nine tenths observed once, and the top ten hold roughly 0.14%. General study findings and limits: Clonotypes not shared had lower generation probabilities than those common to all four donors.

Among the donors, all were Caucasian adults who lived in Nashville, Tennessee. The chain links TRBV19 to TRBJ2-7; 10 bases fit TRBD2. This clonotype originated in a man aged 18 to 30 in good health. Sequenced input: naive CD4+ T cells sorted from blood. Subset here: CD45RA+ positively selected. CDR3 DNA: TGTGCCAGTAGGGAGGGACTAGCGCCCTCCTACGAGCAGTACTTC. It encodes CASREGLAPSYEQYF.